A single T cell receptor beta chain is shown here with its context. Its target is not known. This CDR3 has 18 residues. The V and J ends lost 6 bases and 0 bases respectively, with 22 bases between them. Germline V gene lookup returns CDR1 MDHEN and CDR2 SYDVKM. The data were obtained in a study of T cell responses to AZD1222 COVID-19 vaccine. Study observations and caveats: Donors in the cohort were predominantly white British and more often female, and clonal diversity was possibly underestimated. Reportedly, nearly half of unique spike TCRs recognized epitopes outside B.1.351/B.1.1.7 mutations. Recipients of two AZD1222 doses showed rising Spike-specific TCR breadth and depth.

The assay was immunoSEQ multiplex PCR, and TCRdb's table has in-frame clones only and misses some. The sample has 80,000 to 95,000 clones; around four fifths are singletons. This receptor was identified in an adult in good health. V gene TRBV28 combines with J gene TRBJ2-3, with D perhaps TRBD2 (7 bases). Material: peripheral blood, obtained on day 0 of AZD1222 vaccination. The CDR3 sequence: CASRGRGVPIRSTDTQYF. CDR3 sequence (DNA): TGTGCCAGCAGAGGGAGGGGGGTGCCTATTAGAAGCACAGATACGCAGTATTTT.